This T cell receptor beta chain comes out of a study of identical twins. Trimming cost V 4 bases and J 4 bases, with 18 bases left between them. The CDR3 runs 16 residues. Germline assignment: CDR1 SGHRS and CDR2 YFSETQ. Each CDR3 protein gets one entry after TCRdb re-called the 5' RACE reads with MiXCR. The profile shows some 1,600,000 distinct CDR3 sequences, more than 30% of them singletons. The J gene is TRBJ2-1, the V gene TRBV5-1; no firm D call. This receptor was obtained from a newborn girl in good health. Input material: cord blood. CDR3 amino acids: CASSPKGAETYNEQFF. The CDR3 nucleotides are TGCGCCAGCAGCCCCAAGGGCGCGGAAACTTACAATGAGCAGTTCTTC.